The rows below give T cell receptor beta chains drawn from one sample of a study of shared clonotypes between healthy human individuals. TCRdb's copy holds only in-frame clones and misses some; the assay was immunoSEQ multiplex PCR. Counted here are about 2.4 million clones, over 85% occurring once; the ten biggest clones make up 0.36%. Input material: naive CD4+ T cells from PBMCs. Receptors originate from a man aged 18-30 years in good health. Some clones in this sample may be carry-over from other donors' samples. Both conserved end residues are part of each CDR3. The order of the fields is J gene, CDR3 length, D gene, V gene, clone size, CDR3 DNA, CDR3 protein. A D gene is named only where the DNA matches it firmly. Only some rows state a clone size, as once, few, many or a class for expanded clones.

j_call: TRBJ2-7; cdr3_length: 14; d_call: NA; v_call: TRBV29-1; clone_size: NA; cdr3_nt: TGCAGCGTTGTAGGAGGGAGCTGGTCCTACGAGCAGTACTTC; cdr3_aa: CSVVGGSWSYEQYF
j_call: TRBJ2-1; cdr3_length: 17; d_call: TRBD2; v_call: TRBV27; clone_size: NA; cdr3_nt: TGTGCCAGCAGTAAACAGGGGAGACTAGCGGGACGGAATGAGCAGTTCTTC; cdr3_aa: CASSKQGRLAGRNEQFF
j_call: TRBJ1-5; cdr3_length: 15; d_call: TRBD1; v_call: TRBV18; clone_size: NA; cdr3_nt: TGTGCCAGCTCACTGTCGATACAGGGGAGGGAGCCCCAGCATTTT; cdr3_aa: CASSLSIQGREPQHF
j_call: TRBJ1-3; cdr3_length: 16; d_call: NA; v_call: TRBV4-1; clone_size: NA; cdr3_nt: TGCGCCAGCAGCCAAGGTCCTGGGGGGTCTGGAAACACCATATATTTT; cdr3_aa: CASSQGPGGSGNTIYF
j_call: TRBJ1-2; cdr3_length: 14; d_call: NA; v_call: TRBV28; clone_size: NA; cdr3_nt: TGTGCCAGCAGCTCGTTCTCCGATCGTTCGCTTGGGACCTTC; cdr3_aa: CASSSFSDRSLGTF
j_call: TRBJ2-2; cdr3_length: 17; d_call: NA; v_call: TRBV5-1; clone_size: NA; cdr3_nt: TGCGCCAGCAGAAAGTTCCAGAGAATGGAGAACACCGGGGAGCTGTTTTTT; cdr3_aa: CASRKFQRMENTGELFF
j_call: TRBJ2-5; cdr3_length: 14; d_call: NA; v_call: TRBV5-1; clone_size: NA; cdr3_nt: TGCGCCAGCAGCACTACATCGTACCAAGAGACCCAGTACTTC; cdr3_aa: CASSTTSYQETQYF
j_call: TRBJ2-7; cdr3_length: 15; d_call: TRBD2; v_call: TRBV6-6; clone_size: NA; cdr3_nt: TGTGCCAGCAGTCCTAAGCGGGAGGGCCGCTACGAGCAGTACTTC; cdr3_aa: CASSPKREGRYEQYF
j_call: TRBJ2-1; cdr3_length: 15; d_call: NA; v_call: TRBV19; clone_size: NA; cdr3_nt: TGTGCCAGTAGTAACGGAAGGACTACGGGGAATGAGCAGTTCTTC; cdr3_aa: CASSNGRTTGNEQFF
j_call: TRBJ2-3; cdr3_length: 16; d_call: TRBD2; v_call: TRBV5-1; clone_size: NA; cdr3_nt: TGCGCCAGCAGCTTACTAGCGGGAACTAGCACAGATACGCAGTATTTT; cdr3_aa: CASSLLAGTSTDTQYF
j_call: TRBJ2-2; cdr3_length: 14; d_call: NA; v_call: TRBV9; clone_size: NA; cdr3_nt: TGTGCCAGCAGCGTCCTCCAGAGGCCCGGGGAGCTGTTTTTT; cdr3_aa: CASSVLQRPGELFF
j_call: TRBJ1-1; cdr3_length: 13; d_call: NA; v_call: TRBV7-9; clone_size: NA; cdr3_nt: TGTGCCAGCAGCCTCATGCCGAACACTGAAGCTTTCTTT; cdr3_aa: CASSLMPNTEAFF
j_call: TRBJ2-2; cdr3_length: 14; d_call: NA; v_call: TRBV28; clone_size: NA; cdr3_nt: TGTGCCAGCAGTTTCCCTCGGAACACCGGGGAGCTGTTTTTT; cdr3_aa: CASSFPRNTGELFF
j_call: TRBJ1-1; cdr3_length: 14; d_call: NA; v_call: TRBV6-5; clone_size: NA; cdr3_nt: TGTGCCAGCAGCCCCGAATTTCTGCGGACTGAAGCTTTCTTT; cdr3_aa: CASSPEFLRTEAFF
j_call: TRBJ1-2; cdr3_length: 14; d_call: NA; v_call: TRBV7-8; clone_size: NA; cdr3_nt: TGTGCCAGCAGCTTAGTAGGGACACCCTATGGCTACACCTTC; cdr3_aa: CASSLVGTPYGYTF
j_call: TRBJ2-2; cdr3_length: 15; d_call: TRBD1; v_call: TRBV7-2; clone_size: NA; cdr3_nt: TGTGCCAGCAGTCCGGGACAGATAAACACCGGGGAGCTGTTTTTT; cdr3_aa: CASSPGQINTGELFF
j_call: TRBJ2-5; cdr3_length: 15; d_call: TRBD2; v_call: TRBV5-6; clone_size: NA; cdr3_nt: TGTGCCAGCAGCTTGGGGCTAGCGGGAGTGGAGACCCAGTACTTC; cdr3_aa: CASSLGLAGVETQYF
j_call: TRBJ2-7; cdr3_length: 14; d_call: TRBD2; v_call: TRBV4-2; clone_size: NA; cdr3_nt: TGTGCCAGCAGCCGATCTAGCGGGACCTACGAGCAGTACTTC; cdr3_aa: CASSRSSGTYEQYF
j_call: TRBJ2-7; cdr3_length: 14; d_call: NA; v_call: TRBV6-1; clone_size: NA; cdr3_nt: TGTGCCAGCAGGGAGATAGCGCAGACCTACGAGCAGTACTTC; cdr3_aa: CASREIAQTYEQYF
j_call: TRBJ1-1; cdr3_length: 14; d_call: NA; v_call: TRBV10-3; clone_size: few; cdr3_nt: TGTGCCATCAGTGACCTGGGGCAGAACACTGAAGCTTTCTTT; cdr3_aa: CAISDLGQNTEAFF
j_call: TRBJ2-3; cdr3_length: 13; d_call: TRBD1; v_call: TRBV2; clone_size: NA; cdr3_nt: TGTGCCAGCACCAGACAGGGTGTAGATACGCAGTATTTT; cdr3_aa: CASTRQGVDTQYF
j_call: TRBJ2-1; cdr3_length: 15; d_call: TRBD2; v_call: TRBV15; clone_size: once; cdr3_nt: TGTGCCACCAGCGGTAGCGGGGGCTGGGGTAATGAGCAGTTCTTC; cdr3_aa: CATSGSGGWGNEQFF
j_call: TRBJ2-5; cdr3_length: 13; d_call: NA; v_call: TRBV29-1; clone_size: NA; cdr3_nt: TGCAGCGCCAACAGGGCCCCCCAAGAGACCCAGTACTTC; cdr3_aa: CSANRAPQETQYF
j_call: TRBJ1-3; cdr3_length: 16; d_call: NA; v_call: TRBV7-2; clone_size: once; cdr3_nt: TGTGCCAGCAGCTTAGCTTTGTGGGTAGGAGGAAACACCATATATTTT; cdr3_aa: CASSLALWVGGNTIYF
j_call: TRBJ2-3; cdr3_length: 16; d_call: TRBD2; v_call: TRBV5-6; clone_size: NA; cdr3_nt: TGTGCCAGCAGCTTGGGGCCTAGCGGTGACACAGATACGCAGTATTTT; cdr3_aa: CASSLGPSGDTDTQYF
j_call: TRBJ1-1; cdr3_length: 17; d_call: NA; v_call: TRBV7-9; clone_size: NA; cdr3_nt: TGTGCCAGCAGCCCCCGAGTACCCGGGGCCGGGAACACTGAAGCTTTCTTT; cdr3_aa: CASSPRVPGAGNTEAFF
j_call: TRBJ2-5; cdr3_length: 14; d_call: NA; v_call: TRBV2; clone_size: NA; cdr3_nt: TGTGCCAGCAGTCTTCAAGGGGCTGGGGAGACCCAGTACTTC; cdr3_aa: CASSLQGAGETQYF
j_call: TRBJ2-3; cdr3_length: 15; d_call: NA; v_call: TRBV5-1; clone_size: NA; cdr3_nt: TGCGCCAGCAGCTACATCAGGGGTAGCACAGATACGCAGTATTTT; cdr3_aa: CASSYIRGSTDTQYF
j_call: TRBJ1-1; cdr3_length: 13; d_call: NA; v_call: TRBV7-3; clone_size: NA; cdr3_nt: TGTGCCAGCAGCCATCCCGACACTCTGGCGGCTTTCTTT; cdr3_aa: CASSHPDTLAAFF
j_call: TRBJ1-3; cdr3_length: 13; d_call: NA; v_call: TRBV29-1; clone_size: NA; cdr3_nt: TGCAGCGTTGCTACCAACTCTGGAAACACCATATATTTT; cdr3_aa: CSVATNSGNTIYF
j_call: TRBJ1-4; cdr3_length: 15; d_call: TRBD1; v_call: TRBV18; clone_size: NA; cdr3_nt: TGTGCCAGCTCACCCCCGGGACAGCAGAATGAAAAACTGTTTTTT; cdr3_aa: CASSPPGQQNEKLFF
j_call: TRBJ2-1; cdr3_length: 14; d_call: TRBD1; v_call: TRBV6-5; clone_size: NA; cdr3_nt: TGTGCCAGCAGTTCGGGACAGGGGGCGAATGAGCAGTTCTTC; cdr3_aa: CASSSGQGANEQFF
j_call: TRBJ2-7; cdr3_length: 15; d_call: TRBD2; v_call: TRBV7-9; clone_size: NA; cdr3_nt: TGTGCCAGCAGCTTTTTAGCGGGAGTATCCTACGAGCAGTACTTC; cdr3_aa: CASSFLAGVSYEQYF
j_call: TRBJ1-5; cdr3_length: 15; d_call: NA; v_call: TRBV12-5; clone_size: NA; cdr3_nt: TGTGCTAGTGGTTTGGTACCCAGGGAAGGTCAGCCCCAGCATTTT; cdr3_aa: CASGLVPREGQPQHF
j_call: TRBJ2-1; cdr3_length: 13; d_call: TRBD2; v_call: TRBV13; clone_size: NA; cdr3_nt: TGTGCCAGCTTCCAGCGGGGATACAATGAGCAGTTCTTC; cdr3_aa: CASFQRGYNEQFF
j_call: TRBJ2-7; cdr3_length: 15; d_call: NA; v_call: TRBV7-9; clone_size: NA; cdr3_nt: TGTGCCAGCAGCTTAGTACGCGGACCCCTCTACGAGCAGTACTTC; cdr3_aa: CASSLVRGPLYEQYF
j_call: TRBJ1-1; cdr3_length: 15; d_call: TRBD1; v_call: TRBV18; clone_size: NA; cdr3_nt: TGTGCCAGCTCACCTCTGCAGGGGGCGGACACTGAAGCTTTCTTT; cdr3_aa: CASSPLQGADTEAFF
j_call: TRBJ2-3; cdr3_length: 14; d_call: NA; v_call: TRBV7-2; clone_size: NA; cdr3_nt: TGTGCCAGCAGCTTAGCAATAATCACAGATACGCAGTATTTT; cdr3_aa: CASSLAIITDTQYF
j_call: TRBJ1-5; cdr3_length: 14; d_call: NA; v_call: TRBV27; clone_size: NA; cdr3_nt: TGTGCCAGCAGTTATACAGGGAGCAATCAGCCCCAGCATTTT; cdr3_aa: CASSYTGSNQPQHF
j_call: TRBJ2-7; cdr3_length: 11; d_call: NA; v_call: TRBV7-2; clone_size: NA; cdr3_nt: TGTGCCAGCAGCTACGGACAGGAGCAGTACTTC; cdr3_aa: CASSYGQEQYF
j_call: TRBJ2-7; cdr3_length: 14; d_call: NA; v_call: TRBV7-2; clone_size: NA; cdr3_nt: TGTGCCAGCAGCTTAGTCGCAGGTTCCTACGAGCAGTACTTC; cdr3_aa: CASSLVAGSYEQYF
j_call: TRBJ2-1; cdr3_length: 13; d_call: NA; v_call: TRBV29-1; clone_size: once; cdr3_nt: TGCAGCGTTGAGGGCAGGGTATCCAATGAGCAGTTCTTC; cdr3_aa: CSVEGRVSNEQFF
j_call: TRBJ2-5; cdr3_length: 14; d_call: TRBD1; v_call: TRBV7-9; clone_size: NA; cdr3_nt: TGTGCCAGCAGAGACAGGGTTCATCAAGAGACCCAGTACTTC; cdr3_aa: CASRDRVHQETQYF
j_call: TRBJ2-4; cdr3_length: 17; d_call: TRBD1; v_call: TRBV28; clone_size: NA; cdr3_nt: TGTGCCAGCAGTCGGCCGGGACAGGGGGCAGCCAAAAACATTCAGTACTTC; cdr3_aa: CASSRPGQGAAKNIQYF
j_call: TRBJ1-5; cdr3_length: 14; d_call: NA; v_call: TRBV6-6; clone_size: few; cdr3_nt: TGTGCCAGCAGTTGGGACCTCGGGAATCAGCCCCAGCATTTT; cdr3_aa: CASSWDLGNQPQHF
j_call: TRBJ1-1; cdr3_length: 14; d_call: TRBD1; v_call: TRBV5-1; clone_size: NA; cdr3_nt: TGCGCCAGCAGCCCCGATCCGGGACAGGGAGAGGCTTTCTTT; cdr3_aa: CASSPDPGQGEAFF
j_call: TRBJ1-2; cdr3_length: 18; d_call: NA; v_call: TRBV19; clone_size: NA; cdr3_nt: TGTGCCAGTATTCCCCTCTGGGCGTTGGGGACCGTCGGCTATGGCTACACCTTC; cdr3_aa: CASIPLWALGTVGYGYTF
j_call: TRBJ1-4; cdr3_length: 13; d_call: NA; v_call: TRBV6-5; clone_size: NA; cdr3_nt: TGTGCCAGCAGTTACTCGGTTAATGAAAAACTGTTTTTT; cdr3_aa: CASSYSVNEKLFF
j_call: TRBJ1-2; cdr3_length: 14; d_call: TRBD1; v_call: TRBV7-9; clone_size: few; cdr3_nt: TGTGCCAGCAGCTCCGGTGGGACAGCACGTGGCTACACCTTC; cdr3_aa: CASSSGGTARGYTF
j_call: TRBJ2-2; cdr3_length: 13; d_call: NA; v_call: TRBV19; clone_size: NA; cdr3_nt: TGTGCCAGTAGTATGCGGGGGCCCGGGGAGCTGTTTTTT; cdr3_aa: CASSMRGPGELFF
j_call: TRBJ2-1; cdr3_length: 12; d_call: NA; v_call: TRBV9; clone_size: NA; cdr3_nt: TGTGCCAGCAGCCCCGGGGACAATGAGCAGTTCTTC; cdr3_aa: CASSPGDNEQFF
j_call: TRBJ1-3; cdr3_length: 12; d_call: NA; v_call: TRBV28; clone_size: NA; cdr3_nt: TGTGCCAGCAGTGCAGTACCTGAGACCATATATTTT; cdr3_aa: CASSAVPETIYF
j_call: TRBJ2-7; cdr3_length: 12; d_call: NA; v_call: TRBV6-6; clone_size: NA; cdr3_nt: TGTGCCAGCAGCCCGGGCCGCTACGAGCAGTACTTC; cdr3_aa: CASSPGRYEQYF
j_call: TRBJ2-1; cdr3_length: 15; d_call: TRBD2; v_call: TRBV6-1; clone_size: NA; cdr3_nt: TGTGCCAGCTCGATGGGGGCTAGCGGGATTGGTGAGCAGTTCTTC; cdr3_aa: CASSMGASGIGEQFF
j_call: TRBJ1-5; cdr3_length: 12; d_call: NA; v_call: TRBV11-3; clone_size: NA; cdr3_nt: TGTGCCAGCAGCTGCATTAATCAGCCCCAGCATTTT; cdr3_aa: CASSCINQPQHF